This T cell receptor beta chain was found in a study of cytomegalovirus exposure and HLA in healthy donors. Findings of the study overall: There were several of the most significant clusters that appeared linked to common viral pathogens in a later analysis. There were a few CMV-associated chains whose specificity for CMV antigens was confirmed in vitro. No immune exposure information besides CMV serostatus was available.

On this clone itself: The target antigen is unknown.

Trimming took 1 base from V and 2 from J; bases not matched to a gene: 4. Germline values: CDR1 SSHAT, CDR2 FNYEAQ (reference sequence). The CDR3 is 15 residues long. PCR primers comprised 60 Vbeta and 13 Jbeta primers. TCRdb keeps only in-frame clones here, not all; method: immunoSEQ multiplex PCR. The sample lists about 130,000 clones, 65% to 80% occurring once. The specimen was PBMCs. The V and J genes are TRBV7-7 and TRBJ2-5; TRBD2 matches 7 bases. The receptor comes from a woman between 40 and 55 years old in good health and CMV-seronegative. The CDR3 region is CASSLGGGGQETQYF. As DNA, the CDR3 is TGTGCCAGCAGCTTAGGGGGGGGAGGGCAAGAGACCCAGTACTTC.